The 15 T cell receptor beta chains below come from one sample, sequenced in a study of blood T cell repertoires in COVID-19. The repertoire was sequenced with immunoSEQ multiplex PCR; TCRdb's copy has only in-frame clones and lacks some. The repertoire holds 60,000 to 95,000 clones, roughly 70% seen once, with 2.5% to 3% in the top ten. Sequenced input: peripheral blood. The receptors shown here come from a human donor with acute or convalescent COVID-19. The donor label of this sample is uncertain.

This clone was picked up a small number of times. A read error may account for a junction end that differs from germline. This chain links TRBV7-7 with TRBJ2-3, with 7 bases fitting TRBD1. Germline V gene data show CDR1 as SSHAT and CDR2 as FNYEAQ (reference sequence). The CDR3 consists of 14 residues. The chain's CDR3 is CASSPGAGGDTQYF. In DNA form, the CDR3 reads TGTGCTAGCAGCCCAGGGGCAGGGGGAGATACGCAGTATTTT. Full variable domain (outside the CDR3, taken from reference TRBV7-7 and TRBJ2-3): GAGVSQSPRYKVTKRGQDVTLRCDPISSHATLYWYQQALGQGPEFLTYFNYEAQPDKSGLPSDRFSAERPEGSISTLTIQRTEQRDSAMYRCASSPGAGGDTQYFGPGTRLTVL.

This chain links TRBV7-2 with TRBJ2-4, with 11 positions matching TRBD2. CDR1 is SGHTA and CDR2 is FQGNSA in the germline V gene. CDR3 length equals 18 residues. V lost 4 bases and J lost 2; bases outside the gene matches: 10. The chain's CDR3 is CASSYLAGGPVTKNIQYF. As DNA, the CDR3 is TGTGCCAGCAGCTATTTAGCGGGAGGGCCGGTGACCAAAAACATTCAGTACTTC. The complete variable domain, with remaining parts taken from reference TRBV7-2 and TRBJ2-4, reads GAGVSQSPSNKVTEKGKDVELRCDPISGHTALYWYRQSLGQGLEFLIYFQGNSAPDKSGLPSDRFSAERTGGSVSTLTIQRTQQEDSAVYLCASSYLAGGPVTKNIQYFGAGTRLSVL.

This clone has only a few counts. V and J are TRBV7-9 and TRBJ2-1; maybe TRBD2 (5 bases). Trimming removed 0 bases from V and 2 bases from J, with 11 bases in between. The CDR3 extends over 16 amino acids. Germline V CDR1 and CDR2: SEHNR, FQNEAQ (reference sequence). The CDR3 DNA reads TGTGCCAGCAGCTTAGCAGTCGGGGAGACCTACAATGAGCAGTTCTTC. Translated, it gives CASSLAVGETYNEQFF.

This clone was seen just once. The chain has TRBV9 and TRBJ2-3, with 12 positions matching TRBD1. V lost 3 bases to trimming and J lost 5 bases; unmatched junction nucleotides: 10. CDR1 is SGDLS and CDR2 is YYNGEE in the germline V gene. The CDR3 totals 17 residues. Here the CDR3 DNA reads TGTGCCAGCAGCGCTCGGAGGGGACAGGGGGCGGGAGATACGCAGTATTTT. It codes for CASSARRGQGAGDTQYF.

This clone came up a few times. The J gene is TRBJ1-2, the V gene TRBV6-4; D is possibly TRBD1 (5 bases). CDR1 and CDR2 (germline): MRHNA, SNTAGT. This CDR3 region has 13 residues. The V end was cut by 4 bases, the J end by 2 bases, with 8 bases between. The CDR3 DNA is TGTGCCAGCAGTGTTGGGGCCAACTATGGCTACACCTTC. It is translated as CASSVGANYGYTF.

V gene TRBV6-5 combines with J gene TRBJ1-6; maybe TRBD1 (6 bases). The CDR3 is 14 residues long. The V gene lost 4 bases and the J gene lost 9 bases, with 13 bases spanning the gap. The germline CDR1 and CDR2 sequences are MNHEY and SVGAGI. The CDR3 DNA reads TGTGCCAGCAGTTTGGGGCAGGGGTTTTCACCCCTCCACTTT. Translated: CASSLGQGFSPLHF.

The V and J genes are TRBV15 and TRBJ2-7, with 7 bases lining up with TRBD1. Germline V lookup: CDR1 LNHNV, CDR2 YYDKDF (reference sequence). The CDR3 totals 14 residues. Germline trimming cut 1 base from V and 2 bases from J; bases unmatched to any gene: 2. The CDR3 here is CATSRGDSTYEQYF. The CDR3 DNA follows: TGTGCCACCAGCAGAGGGGACAGTACCTACGAGCAGTACTTC.

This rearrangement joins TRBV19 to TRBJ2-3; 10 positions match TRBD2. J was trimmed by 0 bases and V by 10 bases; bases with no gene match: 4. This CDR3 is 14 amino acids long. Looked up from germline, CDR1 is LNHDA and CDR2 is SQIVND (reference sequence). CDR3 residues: CATKRGGSTDTQYF. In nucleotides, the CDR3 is TGTGCCACAAAGCGGGGGGGCAGCACAGATACGCAGTATTTT.

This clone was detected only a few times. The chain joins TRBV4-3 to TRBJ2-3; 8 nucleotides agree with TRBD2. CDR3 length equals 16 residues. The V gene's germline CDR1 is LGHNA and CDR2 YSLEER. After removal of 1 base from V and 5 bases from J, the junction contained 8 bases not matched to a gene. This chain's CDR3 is CASSQGREALGDTQYF. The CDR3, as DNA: TGCGCCAGCAGCCAAGGGCGGGAGGCGCTGGGAGATACGCAGTATTTT.

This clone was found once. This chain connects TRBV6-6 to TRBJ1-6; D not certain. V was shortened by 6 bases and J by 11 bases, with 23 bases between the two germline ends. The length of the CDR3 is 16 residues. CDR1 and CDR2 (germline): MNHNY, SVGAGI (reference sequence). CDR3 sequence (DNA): TGTGCCAGCAGCCCCCTAGACGGGAGTCGGCGTGCACCCCTCCACTTT. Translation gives CASSPLDGSRRAPLHF.

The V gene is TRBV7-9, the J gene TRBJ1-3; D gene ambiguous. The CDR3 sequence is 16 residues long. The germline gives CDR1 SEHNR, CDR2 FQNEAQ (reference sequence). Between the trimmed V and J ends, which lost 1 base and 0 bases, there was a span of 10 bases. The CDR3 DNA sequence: TGTGCCAGCAGCTTAGAGGAGGGAGTCTCTGGAAACACCATATATTTT. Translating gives CASSLEEGVSGNTIYF. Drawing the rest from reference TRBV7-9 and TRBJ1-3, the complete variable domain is DTGVSQNPRHKITKRGQNVTFRCDPISEHNRLYWYRQTLGQGPEFLTYFQNEAQLEKSRLLSDRFSAERPKGSFSTLEIQRTEQGDSAMYLCASSLEEGVSGNTIYFGEGSWLTVV.

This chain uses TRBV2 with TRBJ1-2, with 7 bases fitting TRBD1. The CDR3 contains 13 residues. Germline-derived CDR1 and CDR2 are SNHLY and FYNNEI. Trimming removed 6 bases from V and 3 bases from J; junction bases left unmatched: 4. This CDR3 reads CASRTGTDYGYTF. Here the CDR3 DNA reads TGTGCCAGCAGGACCGGGACAGACTATGGCTACACCTTC.

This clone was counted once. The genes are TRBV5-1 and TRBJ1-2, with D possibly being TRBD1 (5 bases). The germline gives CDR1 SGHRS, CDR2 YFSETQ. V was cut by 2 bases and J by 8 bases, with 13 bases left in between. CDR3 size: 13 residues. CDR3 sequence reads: CASSFGGVEGYTF. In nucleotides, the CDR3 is TGCGCCAGCAGCTTCGGGGGAGTAGAAGGCTACACCTTC. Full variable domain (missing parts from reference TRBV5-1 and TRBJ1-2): KAGVTQTPRYLIKTRGQQVTLSCSPISGHRSVSWYQQTPGQGLQFLFEYFSETQRNKGNFPGRFSGRQFSNSRSEMNVSTLELGDSALYLCASSFGGVEGYTFGSGTRLTVV.

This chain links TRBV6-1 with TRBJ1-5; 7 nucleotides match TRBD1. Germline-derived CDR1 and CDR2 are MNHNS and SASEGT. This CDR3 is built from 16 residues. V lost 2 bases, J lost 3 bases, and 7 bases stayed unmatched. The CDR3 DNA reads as TGTGCCAGCAGTGAAAGAACAGGGGCCTACAATCAGCCCCAGCATTTT. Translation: CASSERTGAYNQPQHF.

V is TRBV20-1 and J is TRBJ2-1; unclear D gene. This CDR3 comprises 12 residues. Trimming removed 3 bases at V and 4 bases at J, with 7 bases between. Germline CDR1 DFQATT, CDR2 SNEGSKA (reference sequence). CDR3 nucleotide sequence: TGCAGTGCTAGTAGGCGGTACAATGAGCAGTTCTTC. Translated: CSASRRYNEQFF.